These T cell receptor beta chains were read from a single sample in a study of cytomegalovirus exposure and HLA in healthy donors. Some clones are missing from TCRdb's copy, which holds only in-frame ones; the method was immunoSEQ multiplex PCR. The sample carries some 65,000 clones, 78% recorded once. What was sequenced was PBMCs. The receptors were gathered from a girl aged 5-17 years in good health and CMV-seropositive. The CDR3 runs from the conserved cysteine through the conserved F or W. The D gene is left open where the match is weak. Clone sizes are given selectively: once, few, many, or a class where the clone is expanded.

d_call,clone_size,j_call,v_call,cdr3_aa,cdr3_nt
TRBD1,NA,TRBJ2-7,TRBV15,CATSNGQGFDEQYF,TGTGCCACCAGCAACGGACAGGGATTTGACGAGCAGTACTTC
NA,few,TRBJ1-4,TRBV6-5,CASSYLRGYDEKLFF,TGTGCCAGCAGTTACTTAAGGGGTTATGATGAAAAACTGTTTTTT
NA,NA,TRBJ2-7,TRBV20-1,CSARDPGEQYF,TGCAGTGCTAGAGACCCCGGCGAGCAGTACTTC
NA,NA,TRBJ2-7,TRBV23-1,CASSQPRTATYEQYF,TGCGCCAGCAGTCAACCACGGACAGCCACCTACGAGCAGTACTTC
TRBD2,NA,TRBJ2-5,TRBV5-4,CASSLRLALETQYF,TGTGCCAGCAGCTTGAGACTAGCCCTGGAGACCCAGTACTTC
NA,NA,TRBJ1-2,TRBV4-3,CASSQDWGGYGYTF,TGCGCCAGCAGCCAAGATTGGGGGGGCTATGGCTACACCTTC
NA,NA,TRBJ2-7,TRBV30,CAWGQFSYEQYF,TGTGCCTGGGGCCAGTTTTCCTACGAGCAGTACTTC
NA,NA,TRBJ2-3,TRBV4-2,CASSLNPRLSSSTDTQYF,TGTGCCAGCAGTCTGAATCCCCGACTGTCCTCTAGCACAGATACGCAGTATTTT
NA,NA,TRBJ2-1,TRBV20-1,CSARRAYEQFF,TGCAGTGCTAGGCGGGCCTATGAGCAGTTCTTC
TRBD1,NA,TRBJ1-5,TRBV2,CASSPDRGHGQPQHF,TGTGCCAGCAGTCCCGACAGGGGGCATGGTCAGCCCCAGCATTTT
TRBD1,NA,TRBJ2-3,TRBV7-2,CASSLGGTGVKDTQYF,TGTGCCAGCAGCTTGGGCGGGACAGGGGTAAAAGATACGCAGTATTTT
NA,NA,TRBJ1-1,TRBV27,CASSLIPGGTEAFF,TGTGCCAGCAGTTTAATCCCGGGAGGCACTGAAGCTTTCTTT
TRBD2,NA,TRBJ2-5,TRBV4-2,CASSQGASGAGETQYF,TGTGCCAGCAGCCAGGGAGCTAGCGGGGCCGGGGAGACCCAGTACTTC
TRBD1,NA,TRBJ1-2,TRBV11-2,CASSLGPGGNYGYTF,TGTGCCAGCAGCTTGGGTCCAGGGGGTAACTATGGCTACACCTTC
TRBD1,NA,TRBJ2-1,TRBV5-1,CASSHPQGASPRSSYNEQFF,TGCGCCAGCAGCCACCCACAGGGGGCGAGTCCCCGATCCTCTTACAATGAGCAGTTCTTC
TRBD1,NA,TRBJ1-5,TRBV9,CASSVEGRGGFQPQHF,TGTGCCAGCAGCGTAGAAGGGAGAGGGGGCTTTCAGCCCCAGCATTTT
NA,NA,TRBJ1-6,TRBV6-5,CASSFLGTYYNSPLHF,TGTGCCAGCAGTTTCCTCGGGACATACTATAATTCACCCCTCCACTTT
NA,NA,TRBJ1-2,TRBV30,CAWRPGGYGYTF,TGTGCCTGGAGACCCGGAGGCTATGGCTACACCTTC
TRBD1,NA,TRBJ1-2,TRBV5-1,CASSLGQDYGYTF,TGCGCCAGCAGCTTAGGACAGGACTATGGCTACACCTTC
TRBD1,once,TRBJ1-5,TRBV6-7,CASSHTRTGRGPSNQPQHF,TGTGCCAGCAGTCACACCCGGACAGGGAGAGGGCCAAGCAATCAGCCCCAGCATTTT
NA,NA,TRBJ1-2,TRBV11-2,CASSLGGGYTF,TGTGCCAGCAGCTTGGGAGGAGGCTACACCTTC
NA,NA,TRBJ2-5,TRBV27,CASSGGEETQYF,TGTGCCAGCAGCGGGGGTGAAGAGACCCAGTACTTC
TRBD2,once,TRBJ2-5,TRBV4-1,CASSPQGLAETQYF,TGCGCCAGCAGCCCTCAAGGACTAGCGGAGACCCAGTACTTC
TRBD2,NA,TRBJ2-7,TRBV2,CASRPGLGGAVGEQYF,TGTGCCAGCAGGCCAGGACTAGGCGGGGCGGTCGGGGAGCAGTACTTC
NA,NA,TRBJ1-2,TRBV7-2,CASSLVQDNYGYTF,TGTGCCAGCAGCTTAGTACAGGACAACTATGGCTACACCTTC
NA,NA,TRBJ1-5,TRBV28,CASWGDWRLSNQPQHF,TGTGCCAGCTGGGGGGATTGGCGTCTTAGCAATCAGCCCCAGCATTTT
NA,NA,TRBJ1-1,TRBV19,CASSIDTGFMNTEAFF,TGTGCCAGTAGTATTGACACAGGGTTCATGAACACTGAAGCTTTCTTT
NA,NA,TRBJ1-2,TRBV18,CASSRGTPNYGYTF,TGTGCCAGCTCACGAGGGACACCTAACTATGGCTACACCTTC
NA,NA,TRBJ1-2,TRBV29-1,CSVEEETGSGGYTF,TGCAGCGTTGAAGAGGAGACGGGTTCCGGTGGCTACACCTTC
NA,NA,TRBJ1-6,TRBV30,CAWTKWGGENSPLHF,TGTGCCTGGACTAAATGGGGGGGCGAAAATTCACCCCTCCACTTT
NA,NA,TRBJ2-5,TRBV7-2,CASSFRETQYF,TGTGCCAGCAGCTTCCGGGAGACCCAGTACTTC
NA,NA,TRBJ2-1,TRBV4-3,CASSQALALPYNEQFF,TGCGCCAGCAGCCAGGCTCTAGCGCTCCCTTACAATGAGCAGTTCTTC
NA,NA,TRBJ1-1,TRBV6-5,CASTWGGEAFF,TGTGCCAGCACCTGGGGCGGTGAAGCTTTCTTT
NA,NA,TRBJ2-3,TRBV5-1,CASSLDSSTSDTQYF,TGCGCCAGCAGCTTGGACTCAAGTACGTCGGATACGCAGTATTTT
NA,NA,TRBJ2-1,TRBV5-1,CASSPVVLPSYNEQFF,TGCGCCAGCAGCCCCGTGGTCCTACCCTCCTACAATGAGCAGTTCTTC
NA,NA,TRBJ1-1,TRBV27,CASSRPGLTEAFF,TGTGCCAGCAGTCGACCCGGGTTGACTGAAGCTTTCTTT
TRBD2,NA,TRBJ2-1,TRBV6-5,CASSKTSMNEQFF,TGTGCCAGCAGTAAGACTAGCATGAATGAGCAGTTCTTC
TRBD1,NA,TRBJ2-7,TRBV9,CASSAGQFYEQYF,TGTGCCAGCAGCGCGGGACAGTTTTACGAGCAGTACTTC
NA,NA,TRBJ1-5,TRBV5-1,CASSLDTGTGPQHF,TGCGCCAGCAGCTTGGATACAGGGACGGGGCCCCAGCATTTT
TRBD2,few,TRBJ2-3,TRBV28,CASSLERGRTDTQYF,TGTGCCAGCAGTTTAGAGCGGGGGCGCACAGATACGCAGTATTTT
TRBD1,once,TRBJ2-3,TRBV4-3,CASSRDRGPDTQYF,TGCGCCAGCAGCCGTGACAGGGGGCCAGATACGCAGTATTTT
NA,few,TRBJ2-2,TRBV5-6,CASSLSGPGELFF,TGTGCCAGCAGCTTGTCAGGTCCCGGGGAGCTGTTTTTT
TRBD2,NA,TRBJ2-5,TRBV2,CASGQTGLAGEETQYF,TGTGCCAGCGGACAGACGGGTCTAGCGGGGGAGGAGACCCAGTACTTC
TRBD2,medium-sized,TRBJ2-3,TRBV4-1,CASSQDPSGGTDTQYF,TGCGCCAGCAGCCAAGACCCCAGCGGGGGCACAGATACGCAGTATTTT
NA,NA,TRBJ1-5,TRBV15,CATSSFRGSNQPQHF,TGTGCCACCAGCAGTTTTAGAGGTAGCAATCAGCCCCAGCATTTT
TRBD1,once,TRBJ2-3,TRBV7-9,CASTGTGYPDTQYF,TGTGCCAGCACCGGGACAGGTTACCCAGATACGCAGTATTTT
TRBD1,NA,TRBJ1-1,TRBV6-5,CASRSGTGKAFF,TGTGCCAGCAGGTCCGGGACAGGAAAAGCTTTCTTT
NA,NA,TRBJ1-2,TRBV2,CASSERQNYGYTF,TGTGCCAGCAGTGAACGACAGAACTATGGCTACACCTTC
NA,NA,TRBJ1-2,TRBV29-1,CSVGANYGYTF,TGCAGCGTTGGAGCTAACTATGGCTACACCTTC
NA,few,TRBJ2-6,TRBV19,CASSAGANVLTF,TGTGCCAGTAGCGCGGGGGCCAACGTCCTGACTTTC
NA,NA,TRBJ2-7,TRBV7-7,CASSPDTVEQYF,TGTGCCAGCAGCCCGGACACAGTCGAGCAGTACTTC
TRBD1,NA,TRBJ2-1,TRBV7-2,CASSPTGGADNEQFF,TGTGCCAGCAGCCCCACAGGGGGCGCAGACAATGAGCAGTTCTTC
NA,NA,TRBJ2-7,TRBV6-5,CASSYRRPTYEQYF,TGTGCCAGCAGTTACAGGAGACCTACCTACGAGCAGTACTTC
NA,NA,TRBJ1-1,TRBV14,CASSQASWRGFGHAEAFF,TGTGCCAGCAGCCAAGCTTCATGGCGGGGCTTCGGGCACGCTGAAGCTTTCTTT